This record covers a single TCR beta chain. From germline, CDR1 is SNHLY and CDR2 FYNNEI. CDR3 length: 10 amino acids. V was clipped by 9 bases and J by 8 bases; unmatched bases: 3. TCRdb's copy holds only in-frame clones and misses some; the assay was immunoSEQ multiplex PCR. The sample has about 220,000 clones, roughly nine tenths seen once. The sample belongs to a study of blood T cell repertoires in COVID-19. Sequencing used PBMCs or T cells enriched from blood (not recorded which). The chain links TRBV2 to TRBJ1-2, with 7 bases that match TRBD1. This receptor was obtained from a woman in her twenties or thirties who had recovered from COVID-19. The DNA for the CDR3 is TGTGCCAGAGGGGACAGCGGCTACACCTTC. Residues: CARGDSGYTF.